The sequence of this T cell receptor (beta chain) was determined in a study of T cells in Graves' hyperthyroidism and ophthalmopathy. V shed 5 bases and J shed 6 bases, with 10 bases lying between them. Germline V gene lookup returns CDR1 MNHEY and CDR2 SMNVEV (reference sequence). The CDR3 covers 13 residues. The source material, RNA transcripts, was used to amplify TCR beta CDR3 regions. The HTBI primer set was used in a first-round RT-PCR of the TCR CDR3. TCRdb reanalysed the multiplex PCR reads using MiXCR and keeps one entry per CDR3 protein. The sample comprises hundreds of thousands of distinct CDR3 sequences, about 15% of which are singletons, and roughly 25% rests with the top ten. This clonotype was counted ten times or more. The study defined stable Graves' hyperthyroidism as no ophthalmopathy progression within 18 months. Cells are PBMCs isolated from over 7.5 ml of fresh blood.

The chain joins TRBV27 to TRBJ2-2; TRBD1 or TRBD2 may be the D gene (6 bases each). The specimen was blood. The TCR originated in a woman aged 30 to 39 with Graves' hyperthyroidism. CDR3: CASSRGASGELFF. The CDR3, as DNA: TGTGCCAGCAGTAGGGGGGCCTCCGGGGAGCTGTTTTTT.